The sequence of this T cell receptor (beta chain) was determined in a study of T-cell reconstitution after alpha-beta-depleted transplantation in children. Library preparation (for TCRbeta) was performed with unique molecular identifiers. Using its own MiXCR run on the PCR reads, TCRdb lists one record per CDR3 protein. The sample lists fewer than 350,000 distinct CDR3 sequences, about a tenth occurring once. CDR1 and CDR2 from the germline V gene are MNHEY and SVGEGT. The CDR3 has 14 amino acids. V was shortened by 2 bases and J by 5 bases, with 10 bases between the two germline ends. This clonotype was picked up many times.

The TCR comes from a boy under three years old with acute myeloid leukemia, due to receive a stem cell transplant. The rearrangement uses TRBV6-2 or TRBV6-3 and TRBJ1-5; D is perhaps TRBD1 (6 bases). Sequencing was performed on PBMCs, taken before TCRalphabeta/CD19-depleted stem cell transplant. DNA of the CDR3: TGTGCCAGCAGTTACCACAGGGCTGATCAGCCCCAGCATTTT. This gives the protein CASSYHRADQPQHF.